Listed here are 8 T cell receptor beta chains from one sample, sequenced in a study of control samples from healthy donors and cancer patients. Profiling relied on immunoSEQ multiplex PCR, and the TCRdb table lists in-frame clones only, not all of them. The table includes under 65,000 clones, 90% detected once. The specimen was PBMCs. Source of these receptors: a woman between 45 and 65 years old with colorectal cancer.

The chain joins TRBV18 to TRBJ1-1; TRBD1 might be the D (5 bases). Germline V gene data show CDR1 as KGHSH and CDR2 as LQKENI. Deletions cut 3 bases from V and 4 bases from J, with 12 bases between. The CDR3 is made up of 14 amino acids. The CDR3 DNA reads TGTGCCAGCTCACCGCCGGGGCTCGGCACTGAAGCTTTCTTT. It yields the protein CASSPPGLGTEAFF. The full variable domain, rest sourced from reference TRBV18 and TRBJ1-1, is NAGVMQNPRHLVRRRGQEARLRCSPMKGHSHVYWYRQLPEEGLKFMVYLQKENIIDESGMPKERFSAEFPKEGPSILRIQQVVRGDSAAYFCASSPPGLGTEAFFGQGTRLTVV.

The chain couples TRBV15 to TRBJ2-3; D is unclear. This CDR3 has 14 amino acids. Trimming pared 6 bases from V and 1 base from J, leaving 11 bases between. Looked up from germline, CDR1 is LNHNV and CDR2 is YYDKDF (reference sequence). This CDR3 is CATRPRPGTDTQYF. CDR3 nucleotide sequence: TGTGCCACCAGACCCAGACCGGGCACAGATACGCAGTATTTT.

This rearrangement joins TRBV5-1 to TRBJ2-5; D is ambiguous. This CDR3 spans 11 amino acids. The germline CDR1 and CDR2 sequences are SGHRS and YFSETQ. V was clipped by 5 bases and J by 3 bases, with 5 bases between them. CDR3 region: CASRLKETQYF. The CDR3 DNA reads as TGCGCCAGCAGACTGAAAGAGACCCAGTACTTC.

This sequence joins TRBV28 and TRBJ2-5, with 13 bases aligning to TRBD2. The CDR3 consists of 16 residues. Trimming removed 4 bases from V and 0 bases from J; junction bases left unmatched: 2. The V gene's germline CDR1 is MDHEN and CDR2 SYDVKM. The CDR3 DNA follows: TGTGCCAGCAGTTCGGGACTAGCGGGGTACCAAGAGACCCAGTACTTC. Translating gives CASSSGLAGYQETQYF.

The rearrangement uses TRBV3-1 (or the pseudogene TRBV3-2) and TRBJ2-3; TRBD1 or TRBD2 may be the D gene (6 bases each). CDR3 size: 14 residues. The germline gives CDR1 LGHDT, CDR2 YNNKEL (reference sequence). Trimming removed 4 bases from V and 2 bases from J, with 10 bases in between. CDR3 in DNA: TGTGCCAGCAGCCGGGGGGCGAACACAGATACGCAGTATTTT. Its protein product is CASSRGANTDTQYF.

The V and J genes are TRBV19 and TRBJ2-1; 11 nucleotides match TRBD2. Germline-derived CDR1 and CDR2 are LNHDA and SQIVND (reference sequence). Trimming at V came to 4 bases and at J to 10 bases, leaving 15 bases not matched to a gene. The CDR3 totals 17 residues. CDR3 bases: TGTGCCAGTAGTAAATCCTTTGTAGCGGGGGGGCCTACCGAGCAGTTCTTC. This gives the protein CASSKSFVAGGPTEQFF.

The rearrangement uses TRBV28 and TRBJ2-7, with 9 bases aligning to TRBD2. Germline CDR1 is MDHEN and CDR2 is SYDVKM. V gave up 2 bases and J gave up 5 bases; unmatched junction bases: 10. The CDR3 is made up of 16 amino acids. CDR3 DNA sequence: TGTGCCAGCAGTTTACCTCAGACTAGCGGATATAACGAGCAGTACTTC. This encodes CASSLPQTSGYNEQYF.

This sequence joins TRBV29-1 and TRBJ1-1; weak D call: TRBD1 (6 bases). The germline V gene encodes CDR1 SQVTM and CDR2 ANQGSEA. The CDR3 consists of 13 residues. V gave up 7 bases and J gave up 4 bases, with 16 bases separating them. The chain's CDR3 is CSADQGLGTEAFF. Here the CDR3 DNA reads TGCAGCGCCGACCAGGGGCTGGGCACTGAAGCTTTCTTT.